The 23 T cell receptor beta chains below were found in one sample sequenced in a study of CD8+CD57+ T cells in acquired aplastic anemia. TCR beta VDJ and CDR3 were profiled, and genomic DNA was the template. TCRdb reprocessed the reads via MiXCR and lists one record per CDR3 protein. Of approximately 300,000 distinct CDR3 sequences listed, 45% to 65% are singletons. Patients picked for sequencing had shown CD8+CD57+ cell expansion detected by flow cytometry. Specimen: sorted CD4+, CD8+, or CD8+CD57+ T cells (not recorded which) from PBMCs. These receptors all come from a human donor with aplastic anemia.

The chain employs TRBV7-2 and TRBJ2-2; D may be TRBD2 (5 bases). The V end was cut by 7 bases, the J end by 6 bases, with 18 bases between. In germline, CDR1 is SGHTA, CDR2 FQGNSA. The CDR3 totals 15 residues. The CDR3 coding sequence is TGTGCCAGCAACGAAGGGCTAGCATTCCCCGGGGAGCTGTTTTTT. Translating it yields CASNEGLAFPGELFF.

The V call is TRBV10-1, the J call TRBJ2-3, with D perhaps TRBD1 or TRBD2 (5 bases each). CDR1 is WNHNN, CDR2 SYGVQD, per germline (reference sequence). CDR3 length: 14 residues. Trimming left V 0 bases short and J 5 bases short, with 9 bases between. CDR3 amino acids: CASSESGTGDTQYF. Here the CDR3 DNA reads TGCGCCAGCAGTGAGTCGGGGACCGGAGATACGCAGTATTTT.

This clonotype was detected many times. A much larger clonotype is one base distant, so this may be a read error. CDR3: CSVPGLAFCEQFF. Here the CDR3 DNA reads TGCAGTGTACCGGGACTAGCGTTCTGTGAGCAGTTCTTC. The rearrangement uses TRBV20-1 and TRBJ2-1; TRBD2 aligns across 10 bases. The CDR3 sequence is 13 residues long. The germline V gene encodes CDR1 DFQATT and CDR2 SNEGSKA (reference sequence). The ends lost 7 bases at V and 9 bases at J; junction bases unmatched: 9.

The chain couples TRBV24-1 to TRBJ2-3; the D gene is possibly TRBD2 (5 bases). Germline V gene lookup returns CDR1 KGHDR and CDR2 SFDVKD. The CDR3 length is 14 residues. The ends were cut back, 4 bases at V and 4 bases at J, with 11 bases in the middle. The CDR3 nucleotides are TGTGCCACCAGTGAAGCTGGGAGACCAGATACGCAGTATTTT. The encoded protein is CATSEAGRPDTQYF.

The chain uses TRBV10-3 and TRBJ2-7; perhaps TRBD2 as D (5 bases). This CDR3 is built from 16 residues. The V and J ends lost 4 bases and 0 bases respectively, with 16 bases between them. In germline, CDR1 is ENHRY, CDR2 SYGVKD. The CDR3, as DNA: TGTGCCATCAGTGGGACCCGTCAAACTAGCTCCTACGAGCAGTACTTC. It yields the protein CAISGTRQTSSYEQYF.

This clonotype was counted only a few times. This rearrangement joins TRBV24-1 to TRBJ1-5, with D unresolved. Germline CDR1 is KGHDR and CDR2 is SFDVKD. This CDR3 has 11 amino acids. V was clipped by 9 bases and J by 0 bases, with 2 bases between them. CDR3 sequence: CATYSNQPQHF. DNA of the CDR3: TGTGCCACCTATAGCAATCAGCCCCAGCATTTT.

The J gene is TRBJ1-3, the V gene TRBV10-2; TRBD1 aligns across 7 bases. CDR3 length: 13 residues. Germline lookup yields CDR1 WSHSY and CDR2 SAAADI. The V segment lost 8 bases and the J segment 4 bases; nucleotides outside the gene matches: 5. CDR3 protein: CASGDSTGNTIYF. The CDR3 DNA reads TGCGCCAGCGGGGACAGTACAGGAAACACCATATATTTT.

V is TRBV19 and J is TRBJ2-3; TRBD2 might be the D (6 bases). This CDR3 is 16 amino acids long. V lost 5 bases and J lost 1, with 16 bases in between. Per germline, CDR1 LNHDA and CDR2 SQIVND (reference sequence). DNA for the CDR3: TGTGCCAGTAGTTCTTCGACGGGGGTCGGCACAGATACGCAGTATTTT. Its protein product is CASSSSTGVGTDTQYF.

About this clonotype itself: At one of its ends the junction is not consistent with the germline gene, which may arise from a read error. In DNA, the CDR3 is TGTGCCAGCAGCTCTGGGCAGGCCCACCCGAATGAGCAGTATGCCTACACCTTC. Its translation: CASSSGQAHPNEQYAYTF. The chain carries TRBV7-9 and TRBJ1-2; D ambiguous. The V gene's germline CDR1 is SEHNR and CDR2 FQNEAQ (reference sequence). CDR3 length: 18 amino acids.

In this sample, this clonotype turned up once. The genes are TRBV12-3 or TRBV12-4 and TRBJ1-6; D may be TRBD1 (5 bases). V shed 3 bases and J shed 8 bases, with 11 bases lying between them. The CDR3 has 14 residues. CDR3 residues: CASSLKGPDSPLHF. CDR3 nucleotides: TGTGCCAGCAGTTTGAAGGGGCCGGATTCACCCCTCCACTTT.

This chain connects TRBV18 to TRBJ2-3; D not resolved. The germline V gene has CDR1 KGHSH and CDR2 LQKENI. This CDR3 has 14 amino acids. V was cut by 4 bases and J by 2 bases, with 10 bases left in between. DNA for the CDR3: TGTGCCAGCTCACGTCCGGGCCCCACAGATACGCAGTATTTT. Its translation: CASSRPGPTDTQYF.

The J gene is TRBJ2-7, the V gene TRBV29-1; D perhaps matches TRBD1 (6 bases). The CDR3 runs 11 residues. CDR1 and CDR2 from the germline V gene are SQVTM and ANQGSEA. The V end lost 5 bases, the J end lost 4 bases, and 9 bases lay between the germline ends. The CDR3 region has the DNA TGCAGCGTTAAGGGGGAGTACGAGCAGTACTTC. Translating it yields CSVKGEYEQYF.

In this sample, this clonotype turned up many times. The chain combines TRBV12-3 or TRBV12-4 with TRBJ2-2, with TRBD1 matching 8 bases. The CDR3 covers 14 residues. With V trimmed by 4 bases and J by 4 bases, 2 bases remained unmatched. For the CDR3, the DNA is TGTGCCAGCAGTTACCAGGGGGCCACCGGGGAGCTGTTTTTT. It translates to CASSYQGATGELFF.

There are many counts of this clonotype. CDR3 DNA: TGTGCCAGCAGTGGACAGGCTCTTGCAACTAATGAAAAACTGTTTTTT. It yields the protein CASSGQALATNEKLFF. This chain connects TRBV6-1 to TRBJ1-4, with D possibly being TRBD1 (6 bases). V lost 4 bases, J lost 0 bases, and 12 bases lay in between. Germline V gives CDR1 MNHNS, CDR2 SASEGT. CDR3 length: 16 amino acids.

This clonotype was counted many times. CDR3 nucleotides: TGCAGTGCTAGAGATTCGGGCAGGCCCAATCAGCCCCAGCATTTT. This codes for CSARDSGRPNQPQHF. The chain has TRBV20-1 and TRBJ1-5; D unresolved. Germline V CDR1 and CDR2: DFQATT, SNEGSKA (reference sequence). V was trimmed by 0 bases and J by 3 bases, leaving 12 bases between them. The CDR3 has 15 residues.

A single count supports this clonotype. The chain employs TRBV7-4 and TRBJ2-3; 9 nucleotides match TRBD2. CDR3 length: 14 amino acids. V shed 4 bases, J shed 5 bases, and the junction held 4 bases outside the gene matches. Germline V gene sequence: CDR1 SGHVT, CDR2 SQSDAQ. The CDR3 here is CASSWRGGGDTQYF. CDR3 coding DNA: TGTGCCAGCAGCTGGCGGGGGGGCGGAGATACGCAGTATTTT. Full variable domain (missing parts from reference TRBV7-4 and TRBJ2-3): GAGVSQSPRYKVAKRGRDVALRCDSISGHVTLYWYRQTLGQGSEVLTYSQSDAQRDKSGRPSGRFSAERPERSVSTLKIQRTEQGDSAVYLCASSWRGGGDTQYFGPGTRLTVL.

For the CDR3, the DNA is TGTGCCAGCAGCCGAAGTTCCGGGGGGACAGGGGGCCCAGATACGCAGTATTTT. Its translation is CASSRSSGGTGGPDTQYF. V and J are TRBV7-9 and TRBJ2-3, with TRBD1 matching 12 bases. Germline V gene lookup returns CDR1 SEHNR and CDR2 FQNEAQ (reference sequence). This CDR3 contains 18 residues. V lost 5 bases and J lost 4; bases outside the gene matches: 13.

This clonotype was counted ten times or more. V is TRBV15 and J is TRBJ2-3; D is unresolved. Germline CDR1 LNHNV, CDR2 YYDKDF (reference sequence). The ends were cut back, 3 bases at V and 4 bases at J, with 8 bases in the middle. The CDR3 covers 13 residues. Here the CDR3 DNA reads TGTGCCACCAGCAGTAACATAGCAGATACGCAGTATTTT. It codes for CATSSNIADTQYF.

This clonotype was counted once. V and J are TRBV5-1 and TRBJ2-7, with 9 bases aligning to TRBD2. V shed 0 bases and J 5 bases; nucleotides not matched to a gene: 6. The CDR3 sequence is 15 residues long. Per germline, CDR1 SGHRS and CDR2 YFSETQ. The CDR3 loop is CASSLEASGNDEQYF. Written as DNA, the CDR3 is TGCGCCAGCAGCTTGGAGGCTAGCGGGAATGACGAGCAGTACTTC.

The chain carries TRBV20-1 and TRBJ1-5, with D possibly matching TRBD1 (5 bases). Per germline, CDR1 DFQATT and CDR2 SNEGSKA (reference sequence). This CDR3 spans 14 amino acids. V was cut by 1 base and J by 11 bases, with 18 bases left in between. This CDR3 is CSARVPRARETQHF. The CDR3, as DNA: TGCAGTGCTAGAGTCCCCAGGGCAAGGGAGACCCAGCATTTT.

The chain links TRBV24-1 to TRBJ1-2, with 11 bases identical to TRBD1. J was trimmed by 6 bases and V by 2 bases; bases with no gene match: 1. The CDR3 consists of 14 residues. Germline CDR1 KGHDR, CDR2 SFDVKD. The CDR3 sequence is CATSDSDRGHGYTF. CDR3 nucleotide sequence: TGTGCCACCAGTGATTCGGACAGGGGGCATGGCTACACCTTC.

The CDR3 sequence is CASSREGYEQFF. The DNA for the CDR3 is TGTGCCAGCTCGAGGGAGGGCTATGAGCAGTTCTTC. The chain is built from TRBV2 and TRBJ2-1, with 7 bases fitting TRBD2. Germline CDR1 and CDR2: SNHLY and FYNNEI. Trimming cost V 8 bases and J 8 bases; bases outside gene matches: 6. The CDR3 is 12 amino acids.

This clonotype was counted a single time. The V call is TRBV7-9, the J call TRBJ1-5; TRBD1 is a possible D gene (5 bases). V gave up 5 bases and J gave up 14 bases, with 16 bases separating them. The CDR3 extends over 12 amino acids. Germline assignment: CDR1 SEHNR and CDR2 FQNEAQ (reference sequence). The chain's CDR3 is CASSQDNRYEHF. CDR3 in DNA: TGTGCCAGCAGCCAGGACAACCGCTACGAGCATTTT.